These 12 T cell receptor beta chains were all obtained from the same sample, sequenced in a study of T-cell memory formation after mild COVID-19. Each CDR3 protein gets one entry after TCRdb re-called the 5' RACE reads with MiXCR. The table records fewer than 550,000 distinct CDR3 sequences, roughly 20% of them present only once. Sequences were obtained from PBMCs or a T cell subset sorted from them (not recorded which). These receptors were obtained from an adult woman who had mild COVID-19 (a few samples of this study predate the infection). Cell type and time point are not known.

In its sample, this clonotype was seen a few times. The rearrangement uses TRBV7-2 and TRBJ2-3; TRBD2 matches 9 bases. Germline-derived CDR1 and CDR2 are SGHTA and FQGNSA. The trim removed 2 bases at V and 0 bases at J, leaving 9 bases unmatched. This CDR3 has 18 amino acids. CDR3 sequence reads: CASSLRGGGAISTDTQYF. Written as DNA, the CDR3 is TGTGCCAGCAGCTTACGTGGCGGGGGGGCTATCAGCACAGATACGCAGTATTTT.

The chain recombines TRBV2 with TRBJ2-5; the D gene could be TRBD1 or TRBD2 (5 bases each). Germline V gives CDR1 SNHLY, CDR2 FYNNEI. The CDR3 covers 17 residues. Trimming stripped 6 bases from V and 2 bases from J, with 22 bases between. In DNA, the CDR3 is TGTGCCAGCAGGGCACGACAAACGGGACGTTCGCAAGAGACCCAGTACTTC. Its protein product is CASRARQTGRSQETQYF.

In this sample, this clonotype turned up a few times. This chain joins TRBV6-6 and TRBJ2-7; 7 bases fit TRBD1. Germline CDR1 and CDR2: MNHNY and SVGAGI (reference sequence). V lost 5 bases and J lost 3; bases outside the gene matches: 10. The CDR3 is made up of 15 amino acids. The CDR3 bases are TGTGCCAGCAGTACCTCCGGGACAGCTTTCTACGAGCAGTACTTC. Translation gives CASSTSGTAFYEQYF.

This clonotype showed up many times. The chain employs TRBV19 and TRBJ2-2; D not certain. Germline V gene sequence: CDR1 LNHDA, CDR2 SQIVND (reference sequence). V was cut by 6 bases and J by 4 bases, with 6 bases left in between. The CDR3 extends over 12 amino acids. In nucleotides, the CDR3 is TGTGCCAGTAGGGGTTTCACCGGGGAGCTGTTTTTT. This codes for CASRGFTGELFF.

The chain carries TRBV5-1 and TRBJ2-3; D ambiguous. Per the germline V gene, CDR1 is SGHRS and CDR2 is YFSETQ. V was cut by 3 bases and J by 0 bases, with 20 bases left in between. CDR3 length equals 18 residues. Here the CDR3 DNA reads TGCGCCAGCAGCTCCAACCCGACGCAATCCTTTAGCACAGATACGCAGTATTTT. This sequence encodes CASSSNPTQSFSTDTQYF.

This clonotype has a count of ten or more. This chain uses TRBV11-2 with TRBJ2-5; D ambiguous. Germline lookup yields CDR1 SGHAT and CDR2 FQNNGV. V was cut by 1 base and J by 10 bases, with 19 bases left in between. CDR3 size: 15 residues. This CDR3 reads CASSLAAWISSSQYF. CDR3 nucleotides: TGTGCCAGCAGCTTAGCGGCCTGGATTAGTAGTAGCCAGTACTTC.

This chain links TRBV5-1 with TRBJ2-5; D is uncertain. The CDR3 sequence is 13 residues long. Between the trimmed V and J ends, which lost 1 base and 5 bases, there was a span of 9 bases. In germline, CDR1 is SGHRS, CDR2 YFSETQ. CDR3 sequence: CASSLTPSETQYF. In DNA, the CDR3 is TGCGCCAGCAGCTTGACACCTTCGGAGACCCAGTACTTC. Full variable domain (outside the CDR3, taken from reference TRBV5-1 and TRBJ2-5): KAGVTQTPRYLIKTRGQQVTLSCSPISGHRSVSWYQQTPGQGLQFLFEYFSETQRNKGNFPGRFSGRQFSNSRSEMNVSTLELGDSALYLCASSLTPSETQYFGPGTRLLVL.

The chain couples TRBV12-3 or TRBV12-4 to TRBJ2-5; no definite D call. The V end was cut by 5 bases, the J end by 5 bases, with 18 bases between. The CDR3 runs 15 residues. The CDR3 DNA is TGTGCCAGCAGTGTCGGGTCAGAAGTCGGGGAGACCCAGTACTTC. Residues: CASSVGSEVGETQYF.

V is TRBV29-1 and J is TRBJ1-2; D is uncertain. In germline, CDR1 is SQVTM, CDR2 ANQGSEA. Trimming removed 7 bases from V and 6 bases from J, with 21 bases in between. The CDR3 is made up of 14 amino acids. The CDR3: CSGLSGAGGNGYTF. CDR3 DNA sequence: TGCAGCGGTCTGTCGGGTGCAGGTGGCAATGGCTACACCTTC.

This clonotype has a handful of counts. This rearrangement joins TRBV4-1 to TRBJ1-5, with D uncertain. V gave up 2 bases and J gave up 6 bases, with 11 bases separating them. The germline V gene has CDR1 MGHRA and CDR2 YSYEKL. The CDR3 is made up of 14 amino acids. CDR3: CASSQLGWVQPQHF. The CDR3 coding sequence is TGCGCCAGCAGCCAACTGGGATGGGTTCAGCCCCAGCATTTT.

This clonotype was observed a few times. The CDR3 spells CASSVDAGGTGGEAFF. The CDR3 region has the DNA TGTGCCAGCAGCGTCGACGCGGGAGGGACAGGGGGTGAAGCTTTCTTT. This rearrangement joins TRBV9 to TRBJ1-1; 11 bases are a match to TRBD1. V gave up 2 bases and J gave up 7 bases; unmatched junction bases: 10. This CDR3 contains 16 residues. Germline V lookup: CDR1 SGDLS, CDR2 YYNGEE.

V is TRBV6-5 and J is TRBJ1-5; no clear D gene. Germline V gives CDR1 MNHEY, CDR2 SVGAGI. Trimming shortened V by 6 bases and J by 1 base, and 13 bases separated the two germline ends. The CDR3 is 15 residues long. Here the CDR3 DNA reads TGTGCCAGCAGGGCGACGGGTGTGAGCAATCAGCCCCAGCATTTT. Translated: CASRATGVSNQPQHF.